Included here is one T cell receptor beta chain sequence, with context. Its antigen is not identified. Clones were read by immunoSEQ multiplex PCR, and TCRdb kept only the in-frame ones, dropping some. The data contain around 150,000 clones, about nine tenths of them singletons. Second-dose intervals near 4 or 12 weeks were combined. This sample is part of a study of T cell responses to AZD1222 COVID-19 vaccine. Findings and limits, study-wide: Spike-wide coverage was observed for vaccine-associated CD4 TCRs, with dominant responses at 160-218 and 743-854.

Germline V gene sequence: CDR1 LNHDA, CDR2 SQIVND (reference sequence). This CDR3 spans 14 amino acids. The V end lost 4 bases, the J end lost 5 bases, and 12 bases lay between the germline ends. The sequence came from an adult who received the AZD1222 COVID-19 vaccine. The rearrangement joins TRBV19 to TRBJ1-5; maybe TRBD1 (6 bases). The sample was peripheral blood, taken 28 days after the second AZD1222 dose. The CDR3 nucleotides are TGTGCCAGTAGTACCTCAGGGGTGGATCAGCCCCAGCATTTT. It yields the protein CASSTSGVDQPQHF.